These 9 T cell receptor beta chains originate from one sample sequenced in a study of cytomegalovirus exposure and HLA in healthy donors. Using immunoSEQ multiplex PCR, the repertoire was profiled, and TCRdb retains in-frame clones only, with some absent. The table lists under 400,000 clones, just over 85% of them singletons. The sample comprised PBMCs. These receptors all come from a woman under 30 in good health and CMV-seronegative.

The chain uses TRBV7-9 and TRBJ2-2, with 7 bases matching TRBD1. Losses at the gene ends were 2 bases for V and 3 bases for J; bases not matched to a gene: 3. Germline V gene lookup returns CDR1 SEHNR and CDR2 FQNEAQ (reference sequence). This CDR3 contains 15 residues. The CDR3 is CASSLRQGYTGELFF. The CDR3 DNA is TGTGCCAGCAGCTTACGACAGGGATACACCGGGGAGCTGTTTTTT.

The genes are TRBV11-2 and TRBJ1-2, with D hard to call. The CDR3 covers 16 residues. The V gene lost 5 bases and the J gene lost 2 bases, with 18 bases spanning the gap. CDR1 and CDR2 from the germline V gene are SGHAT and FQNNGV. CDR3 residues: CASSAATGRINYGYTF. The CDR3 nucleotides read TGTGCCAGCAGCGCGGCGACCGGTAGGATCAACTATGGCTACACCTTC.

This chain joins TRBV28 and TRBJ2-2; the match to TRBD1 covers 10 bases. This CDR3 comprises 16 residues. Germline V gene sequence: CDR1 MDHEN, CDR2 SYDVKM. Trimming cost V 3 bases and J 6 bases; bases outside gene matches: 7. The CDR3 protein is CASSFFGQGVAGELFF. Here the CDR3 DNA reads TGTGCCAGCAGTTTCTTCGGACAGGGGGTCGCCGGGGAGCTGTTTTTT.

This chain joins TRBV7-6 and TRBJ2-2; no definite D call. CDR1 is SGHVS, CDR2 FNYEAQ, per germline. CDR3 size: 12 residues. The ends were cut back, 5 bases at V and 7 bases at J, with 8 bases in the middle. The CDR3, as DNA: TGTGCCAGCAGCCCCTTATTCGGGGAGCTGTTTTTT. It encodes CASSPLFGELFF. Complete variable domain (other parts from reference TRBV7-6 and TRBJ2-2): GAGVSQSPRYKVTKRGQDVALRCDPISGHVSLYWYRQALGQGPEFLTYFNYEAQQDKSGLPNDRFSAERPEGSISTLTIQRTEQRDSAMYRCASSPLFGELFFGEGSRLTVL.

The chain uses TRBV7-2 and TRBJ1-2; D is unclear. Between the trimmed V and J ends, which lost 1 base and 0 bases, there was a span of 6 bases. CDR3 size: 14 residues. Germline assignment: CDR1 SGHTA and CDR2 FQGNSA. The CDR3 sequence: CASSLVGANYGYTF. The CDR3 DNA reads as TGTGCCAGCAGCTTAGTCGGAGCTAACTATGGCTACACCTTC.

This chain uses TRBV5-4 with TRBJ2-3; 9 nucleotides line up with TRBD2. V was pared by 4 bases and J by 4 bases, with 10 bases of the junction left unmatched. CDR3 length equals 16 residues. CDR1 and CDR2 (germline): SGHNT, YYREEE (reference sequence). The CDR3 is CASSPGSGGLPDTQYF. The CDR3 DNA follows: TGTGCCAGCAGCCCCGGAAGCGGGGGGTTGCCAGATACGCAGTATTTT.

The chain couples TRBV19 to TRBJ2-7; TRBD1 aligns across 11 bases. Germline values: CDR1 LNHDA, CDR2 SQIVND (reference sequence). The trim removed 3 bases at V and 3 bases at J, leaving 4 bases unmatched. The CDR3 totals 15 residues. The CDR3 region has the DNA TGTGCCAGTAGTATCGGACAGGGGGCGTTCTACGAGCAGTACTTC. The encoded protein is CASSIGQGAFYEQYF. Filled out from reference TRBV19 and TRBJ2-7, the complete variable domain reads DGGITQSPKYLFRKEGQNVTLSCEQNLNHDAMYWYRQDPGQGLRLIYYSQIVNDFQKGDIAEGYSVSREKKESFPLTVTSAQKNPTAFYLCASSIGQGAFYEQYFGPGTRLTVT.

The rearrangement links TRBV6-5 to TRBJ1-6; 7 bases are a match to TRBD1. V lost 8 bases to trimming and J lost 4 bases; unmatched junction nucleotides: 8. CDR3 length: 15 amino acids. Germline V CDR1 and CDR2: MNHEY, SVGAGI. CDR3 DNA: TGTGCCAGCGGCACCGGGACAGCATATAATTCACCCCTCCACTTT. Amino acid sequence: CASGTGTAYNSPLHF.

This chain joins TRBV19 and TRBJ1-4; 10 bases are a match to TRBD1. The CDR3 extends over 15 amino acids. J was trimmed by 8 bases and V by 5 bases; bases with no gene match: 8. CDR1 LNHDA and CDR2 SQIVND come from the germline V gene (reference sequence). The CDR3 here is CASSFLGTGDEKLFF. CDR3 DNA sequence: TGTGCCAGTAGTTTCTTAGGGACAGGGGACGAAAAACTGTTTTTT.